Included here is one T cell receptor beta chain sequence, with context. Original data processing: From reference gene primer amplification, estimates of nucleated cell counts were derived. Sequenced by immunoSEQ multiplex PCR; TCRdb stores in-frame clones only, minus some. The D gene and trimming were derived from the DNA, and the V and J assignments and clone size from that table. This table holds 60,000 to 70,000 clones, about 82% found once. The data stem from a study of blood T cell repertoires in COVID-19. Whole-study context: Researchers got acute and convalescent COVID-19 samples from the United States, Italy and Spain. PBMCs, B-cell-depleted T cells, or T cells were the source of the cDNA or gDNA that made up the material.

The germline CDR1 and CDR2 sequences are SGHNT and YYREEE (reference sequence). The CDR3 extends over 18 amino acids. With V trimmed by 3 bases and J by 0 bases, 9 bases remained unmatched. Sample: peripheral blood. This receptor was identified in a human donor in a cohort sampled during active COVID-19. The chain recombines TRBV5-4 with TRBJ2-6; 7 bases are a match to TRBD1. CDR3 coding DNA: TGTGCCAGCAGCTCATCGACAGGGAAAAGCTCTGGGGCCAACGTCCTGACTTTC. Protein sequence: CASSSSTGKSSGANVLTF. Full variable domain (outside the CDR3, taken from reference TRBV5-4 and TRBJ2-6): ETGVTQSPTHLIKTRGQQVTLRCSSQSGHNTVSWYQQALGQGPQFIFQYYREEENGRGNFPPRFSGLQFPNYSSELNVNALELDDSALYLCASSSSTGKSSGANVLTFGAGSRLTVL.